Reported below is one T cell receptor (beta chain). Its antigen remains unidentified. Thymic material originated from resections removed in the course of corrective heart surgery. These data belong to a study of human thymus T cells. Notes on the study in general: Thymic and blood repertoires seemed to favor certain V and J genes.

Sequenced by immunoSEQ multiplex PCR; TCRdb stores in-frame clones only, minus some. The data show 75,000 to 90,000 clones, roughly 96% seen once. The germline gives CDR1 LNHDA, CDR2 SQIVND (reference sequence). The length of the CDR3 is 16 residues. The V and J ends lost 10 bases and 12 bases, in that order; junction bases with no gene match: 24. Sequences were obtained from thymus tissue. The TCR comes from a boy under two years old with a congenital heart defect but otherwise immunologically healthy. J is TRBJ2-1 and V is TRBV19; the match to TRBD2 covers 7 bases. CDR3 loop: CATSPHGRTSRLGQFF. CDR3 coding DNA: TGTGCCACCTCCCCCCACGGCCGGACTAGTCGACTTGGGCAGTTCTTC.